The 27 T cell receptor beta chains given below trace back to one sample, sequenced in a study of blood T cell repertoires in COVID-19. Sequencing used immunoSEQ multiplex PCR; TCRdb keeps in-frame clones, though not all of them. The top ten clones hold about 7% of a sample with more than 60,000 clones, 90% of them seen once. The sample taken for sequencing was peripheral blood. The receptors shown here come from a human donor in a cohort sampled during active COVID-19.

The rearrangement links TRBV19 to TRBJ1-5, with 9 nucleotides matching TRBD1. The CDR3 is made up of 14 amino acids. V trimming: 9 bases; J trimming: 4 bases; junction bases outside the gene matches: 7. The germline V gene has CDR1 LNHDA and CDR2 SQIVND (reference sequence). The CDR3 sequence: CASCGTGLNQPQHF. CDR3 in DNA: TGTGCCAGCTGCGGGACAGGGCTTAATCAGCCCCAGCATTTT.

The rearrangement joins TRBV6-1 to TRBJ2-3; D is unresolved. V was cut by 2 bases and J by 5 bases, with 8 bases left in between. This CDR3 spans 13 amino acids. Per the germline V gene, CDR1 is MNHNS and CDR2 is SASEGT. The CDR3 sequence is CASSEIRGDTQYF. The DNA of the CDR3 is TGTGCCAGCAGTGAAATCCGAGGAGATACGCAGTATTTT.

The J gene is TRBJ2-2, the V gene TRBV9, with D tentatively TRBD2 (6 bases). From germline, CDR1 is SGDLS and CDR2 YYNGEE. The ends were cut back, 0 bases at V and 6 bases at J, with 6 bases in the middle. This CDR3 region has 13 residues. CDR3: CASSVGGAGELFF. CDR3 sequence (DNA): TGTGCCAGCAGCGTAGGGGGGGCCGGGGAGCTGTTTTTT.

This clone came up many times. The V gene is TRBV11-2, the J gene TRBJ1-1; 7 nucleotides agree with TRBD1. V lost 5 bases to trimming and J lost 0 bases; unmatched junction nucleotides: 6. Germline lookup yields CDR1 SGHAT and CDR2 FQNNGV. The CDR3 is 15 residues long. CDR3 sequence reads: CASSVFGQVNTEAFF. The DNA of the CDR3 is TGTGCCAGCAGCGTCTTTGGACAGGTGAACACTGAAGCTTTCTTT.

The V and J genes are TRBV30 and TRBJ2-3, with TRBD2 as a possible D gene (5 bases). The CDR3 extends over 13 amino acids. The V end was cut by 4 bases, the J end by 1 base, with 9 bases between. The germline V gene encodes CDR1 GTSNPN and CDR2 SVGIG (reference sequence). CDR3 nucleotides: TGTGCCTGGAAGGACGGGGGCACAGATACGCAGTATTTT. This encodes CAWKDGGTDTQYF.

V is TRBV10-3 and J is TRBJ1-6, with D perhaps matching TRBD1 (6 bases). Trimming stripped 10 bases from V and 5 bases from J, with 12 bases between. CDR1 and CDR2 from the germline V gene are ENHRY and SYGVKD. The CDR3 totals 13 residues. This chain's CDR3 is CATIQGDNSPLHF. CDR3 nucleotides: TGTGCCACGATACAGGGTGATAATTCACCCCTCCACTTT.

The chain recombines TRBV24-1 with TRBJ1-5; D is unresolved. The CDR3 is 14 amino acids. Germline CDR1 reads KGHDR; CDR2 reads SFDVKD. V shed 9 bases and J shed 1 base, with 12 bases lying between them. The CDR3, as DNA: TGTGCCACCGCCGGGAGAGGAAGCAATCAGCCCCAGCATTTT. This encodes CATAGRGSNQPQHF.

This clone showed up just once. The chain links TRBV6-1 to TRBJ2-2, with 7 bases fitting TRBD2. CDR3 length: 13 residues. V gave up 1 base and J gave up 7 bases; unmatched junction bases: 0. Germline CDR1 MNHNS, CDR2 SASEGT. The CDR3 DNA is TGTGCCAGCAGTGAAGGGGGGGGCGGGGAGCTGTTTTTT. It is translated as CASSEGGGGELFF.

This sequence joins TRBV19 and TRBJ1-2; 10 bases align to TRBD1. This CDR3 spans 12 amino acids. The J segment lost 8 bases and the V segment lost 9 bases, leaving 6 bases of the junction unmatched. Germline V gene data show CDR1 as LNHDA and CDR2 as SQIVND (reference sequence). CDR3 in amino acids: CASSRDRGGYTF. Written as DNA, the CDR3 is TGTGCCAGCAGTCGGGACAGGGGCGGCTACACCTTC.

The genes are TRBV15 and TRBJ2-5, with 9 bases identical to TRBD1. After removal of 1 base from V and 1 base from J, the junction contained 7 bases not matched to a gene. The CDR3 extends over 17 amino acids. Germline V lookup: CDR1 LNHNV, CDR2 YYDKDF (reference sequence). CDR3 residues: CATSRGGRTGVQETQYF. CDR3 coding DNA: TGTGCCACCAGCAGAGGCGGAAGGACAGGGGTCCAAGAGACCCAGTACTTC.

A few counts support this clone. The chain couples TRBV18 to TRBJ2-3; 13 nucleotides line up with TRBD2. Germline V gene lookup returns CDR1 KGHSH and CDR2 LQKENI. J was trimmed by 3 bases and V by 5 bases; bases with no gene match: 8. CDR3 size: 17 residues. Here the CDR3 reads CASSSTSGGARTDTQYF. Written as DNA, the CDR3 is TGTGCCAGCTCATCTACTAGCGGGGGGGCCCGGACAGATACGCAGTATTTT.

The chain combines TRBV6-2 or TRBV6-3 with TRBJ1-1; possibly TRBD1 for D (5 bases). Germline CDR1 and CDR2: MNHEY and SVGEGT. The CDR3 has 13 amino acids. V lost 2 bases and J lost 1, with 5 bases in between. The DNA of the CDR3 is TGTGCCAGCAGTTACAGGGGGAACACTGAAGCTTTCTTT. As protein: CASSYRGNTEAFF.

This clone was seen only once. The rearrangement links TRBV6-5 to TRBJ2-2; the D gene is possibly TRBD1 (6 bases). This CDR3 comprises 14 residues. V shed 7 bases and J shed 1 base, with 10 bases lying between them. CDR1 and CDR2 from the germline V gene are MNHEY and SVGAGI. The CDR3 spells CASIRTVNTGELFF. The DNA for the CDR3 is TGTGCCAGCATACGGACAGTGAACACCGGGGAGCTGTTTTTT.

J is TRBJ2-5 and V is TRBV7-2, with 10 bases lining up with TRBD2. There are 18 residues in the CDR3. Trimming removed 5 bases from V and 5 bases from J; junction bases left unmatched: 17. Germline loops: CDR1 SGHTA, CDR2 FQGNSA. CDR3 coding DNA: TGTGCCAGCAGCCTAGGCGGGGTAGCGGGGGGCCGCGGTGAGACCCAGTACTTC. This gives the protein CASSLGGVAGGRGETQYF.

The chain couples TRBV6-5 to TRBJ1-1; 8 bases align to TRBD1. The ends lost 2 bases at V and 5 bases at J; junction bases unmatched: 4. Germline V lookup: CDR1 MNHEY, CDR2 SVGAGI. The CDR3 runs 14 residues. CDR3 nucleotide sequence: TGTGCCAGCAGTTACGGACAGGGTCGGACTGAAGCTTTCTTT. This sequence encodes CASSYGQGRTEAFF.

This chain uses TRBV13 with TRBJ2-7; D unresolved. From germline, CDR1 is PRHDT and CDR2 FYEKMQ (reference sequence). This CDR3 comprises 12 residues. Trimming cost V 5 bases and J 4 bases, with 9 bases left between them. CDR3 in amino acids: CASSPDKYEQYF. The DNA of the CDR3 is TGTGCCAGCAGCCCAGACAAGTACGAGCAGTACTTC.

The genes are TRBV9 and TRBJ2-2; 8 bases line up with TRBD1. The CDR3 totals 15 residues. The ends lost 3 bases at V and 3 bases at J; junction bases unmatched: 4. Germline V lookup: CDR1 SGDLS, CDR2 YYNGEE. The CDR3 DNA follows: TGTGCCAGCAGCGCCACAGGGGGGTACACCGGGGAGCTGTTTTTT. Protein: CASSATGGYTGELFF.

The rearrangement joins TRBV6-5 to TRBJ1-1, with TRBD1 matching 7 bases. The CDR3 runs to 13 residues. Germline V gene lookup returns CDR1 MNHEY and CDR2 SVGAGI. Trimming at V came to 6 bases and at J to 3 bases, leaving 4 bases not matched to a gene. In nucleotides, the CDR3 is TGTGCCAGCAGGACCACAGGGGACACTGAAGCTTTCTTT. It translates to CASRTTGDTEAFF.

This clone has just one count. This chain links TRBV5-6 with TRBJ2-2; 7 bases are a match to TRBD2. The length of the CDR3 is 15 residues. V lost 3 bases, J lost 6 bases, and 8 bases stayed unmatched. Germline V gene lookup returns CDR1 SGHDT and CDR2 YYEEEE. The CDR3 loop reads CASSWGGPRAGELFF. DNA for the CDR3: TGTGCCAGCAGCTGGGGGGGACCCAGGGCCGGGGAGCTGTTTTTT.

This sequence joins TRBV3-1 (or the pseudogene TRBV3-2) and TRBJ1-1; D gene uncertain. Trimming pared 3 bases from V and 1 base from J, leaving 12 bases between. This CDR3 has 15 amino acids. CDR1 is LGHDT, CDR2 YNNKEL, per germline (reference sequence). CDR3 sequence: CASSHTRAPNTEAFF. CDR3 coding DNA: TGTGCCAGCAGCCATACGCGTGCCCCGAACACTGAAGCTTTCTTT.

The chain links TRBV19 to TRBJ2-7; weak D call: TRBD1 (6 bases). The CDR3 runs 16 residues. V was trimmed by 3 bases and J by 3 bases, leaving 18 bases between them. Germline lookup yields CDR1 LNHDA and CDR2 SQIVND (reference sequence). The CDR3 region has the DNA TGTGCCAGTAGTATCCCCCCCGCAGGGGTGGGCTACGAGCAGTACTTC. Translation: CASSIPPAGVGYEQYF.

CDR3 nucleotide sequence: TGTGCCAGCAGCTTAGGCCCGTCGGACACCTACGAGCAGTACTTC. Translation: CASSLGPSDTYEQYF. The V gene is TRBV7-2, the J gene TRBJ2-7; TRBD1 might be the D (5 bases). The CDR3 totals 15 residues. Germline V gene sequence: CDR1 SGHTA, CDR2 FQGNSA. The V end was cut by 1 base, the J end by 2 bases, with 12 bases between. Full variable domain (remainder filled in from reference TRBV7-2 and TRBJ2-7): GAGVSQSPSNKVTEKGKDVELRCDPISGHTALYWYRQSLGQGLEFLIYFQGNSAPDKSGLPSDRFSAERTGGSVSTLTIQRTQQEDSAVYLCASSLGPSDTYEQYFGPGTRLTVT.

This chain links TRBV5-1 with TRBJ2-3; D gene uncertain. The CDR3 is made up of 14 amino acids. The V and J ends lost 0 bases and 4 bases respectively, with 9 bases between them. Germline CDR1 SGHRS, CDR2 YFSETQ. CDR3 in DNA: TGCGCCAGCAGCTTGGCGGTGTTGTCAGATACGCAGTATTTT. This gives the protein CASSLAVLSDTQYF.

CDR3 nucleotide sequence: TGTGCCAGCAGCCACCAACTTGAAGCTTTCTTT. This encodes CASSHQLEAFF. The rearrangement joins TRBV7-9 to TRBJ1-1, with D unclear. The length of the CDR3 is 11 residues. The germline CDR1 and CDR2 sequences are SEHNR and FQNEAQ (reference sequence). V lost 5 bases, J lost 7 bases, and 8 bases lay in between.

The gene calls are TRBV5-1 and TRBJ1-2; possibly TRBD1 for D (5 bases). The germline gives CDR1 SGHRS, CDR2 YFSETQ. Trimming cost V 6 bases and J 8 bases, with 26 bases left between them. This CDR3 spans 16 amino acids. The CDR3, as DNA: TGCGCCAGCAAATTCATCCCCCCGACAGACCCCGGGGGCTACACCTTC. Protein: CASKFIPPTDPGGYTF.

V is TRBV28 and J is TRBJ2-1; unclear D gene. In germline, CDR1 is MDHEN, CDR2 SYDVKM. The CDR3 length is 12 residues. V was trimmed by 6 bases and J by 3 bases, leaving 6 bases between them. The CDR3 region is CASRSYYNEQFF. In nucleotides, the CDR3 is TGTGCCAGCAGATCTTACTACAATGAGCAGTTCTTC.

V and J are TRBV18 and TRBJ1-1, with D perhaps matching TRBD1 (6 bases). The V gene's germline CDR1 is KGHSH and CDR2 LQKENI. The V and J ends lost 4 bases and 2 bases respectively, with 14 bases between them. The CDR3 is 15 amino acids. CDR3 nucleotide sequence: TGTGCCAGCTCACTATCCAAACAGGGAAACACTGAAGCTTTCTTT. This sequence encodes CASSLSKQGNTEAFF.